The 25 T cell receptor beta chains in this list originate from one sample, sequenced in a study of cytomegalovirus exposure and HLA in healthy donors. This PCR relied on a set of 60 Vbeta primers and 13 Jbeta primers. Measured with immunoSEQ multiplex PCR; TCRdb has only the in-frame clones, and not every one. The data contain 90,000 to 110,000 clones, 60% to 80% of them singletons. The sequencing input was PBMCs. The receptor set was obtained from a man under 40 in good health and CMV-seronegative.

In this sample, this clone turned up a few times. The chain combines TRBV6-5 with TRBJ1-3; D is ambiguous. V was trimmed by 0 bases and J by 0 bases, leaving 9 bases between them. This CDR3 region has 16 residues. Germline V gives CDR1 MNHEY, CDR2 SVGAGI. The DNA of the CDR3 is TGTGCCAGCAGTTACTCGAGAGTCGCCTCTGGAAACACCATATATTTT. Protein sequence: CASSYSRVASGNTIYF.

The chain carries TRBV14 and TRBJ2-1, with 13 bases that match TRBD2. After removal of 4 bases from V and 5 bases from J, the junction contained 2 bases not matched to a gene. The germline CDR1 and CDR2 sequences are SGHDN and FVKESK. The length of the CDR3 is 15 residues. The CDR3 region is CASSRTSGRHNEQFF. For the CDR3, the DNA is TGTGCCAGCAGCCGGACTAGCGGGAGACACAATGAGCAGTTCTTC.

This chain uses TRBV5-1 with TRBJ2-7; 12 bases are a match to TRBD2. Germline V lookup: CDR1 SGHRS, CDR2 YFSETQ. Trimming took 5 bases from V and 3 from J; bases not matched to a gene: 6. The CDR3 has 15 residues. CDR3 DNA sequence: TGCGCCAGCAGTTCTAGCGGGAGGGCCCTCTACGAGCAGTACTTC. Translated: CASSSSGRALYEQYF. Variable domain in full (rest from reference TRBV5-1 and TRBJ2-7): KAGVTQTPRYLIKTRGQQVTLSCSPISGHRSVSWYQQTPGQGLQFLFEYFSETQRNKGNFPGRFSGRQFSNSRSEMNVSTLELGDSALYLCASSSSGRALYEQYFGPGTRLTVT.

The chain couples TRBV6-4 to TRBJ1-2, with a tentative D call TRBD1 (6 bases). Germline CDR1 and CDR2: MRHNA and SNTAGT. The CDR3 runs to 14 residues. The V and J ends lost 6 bases and 4 bases respectively, with 15 bases between them. The CDR3 DNA is TGTGCCAGCAGCCCCGACAGGACCGCCTATGGCTACACCTTC. Translating it yields CASSPDRTAYGYTF.

This clone was counted between two and nine times. The V call is TRBV6-1, the J call TRBJ2-3; 9 bases line up with TRBD1. The CDR3 is made up of 15 amino acids. With V trimmed by 5 bases and J by 5 bases, 8 bases remained unmatched. Germline V CDR1 and CDR2: MNHNS, SASEGT. CDR3 amino acids: CASSSPDRGKDTQYF. The CDR3 DNA reads TGTGCCAGCAGTTCCCCGGACAGGGGAAAAGATACGCAGTATTTT.

This chain links TRBV30 with TRBJ1-2, with D possibly matching TRBD1 (6 bases). The CDR3 is 14 amino acids. From germline, CDR1 is GTSNPN and CDR2 SVGIG (reference sequence). The V end lost 5 bases, the J end lost 0 bases, and 13 bases lay between the germline ends. CDR3 protein: CAWQTGLANYGYTF. The DNA of the CDR3 is TGTGCCTGGCAGACAGGTTTAGCTAACTATGGCTACACCTTC.

The chain couples TRBV4-2 to TRBJ2-1; 13 bases agree with TRBD2. This CDR3 is built from 21 residues. Germline V gene data show CDR1 as LGHNA and CDR2 as YNFKEQ. After removal of 0 bases from V and 2 bases from J, the junction contained 13 bases not matched to a gene. For the CDR3, the DNA is TGTGCCAGCAGCCAAGATTTTCCACTAGCGGGAGGGCTCGGCGCCTACAATGAGCAGTTCTTC. Translated, it gives CASSQDFPLAGGLGAYNEQFF.

This chain connects TRBV29-1 to TRBJ2-5; D is undetermined. The CDR3 has 11 residues. The germline gives CDR1 SQVTM, CDR2 ANQGSEA. The V end lost 3 bases, the J end lost 5 bases, and 7 bases lay between the germline ends. The CDR3 nucleotides are TGCAGCGTTGAGGAGTACGAGACCCAGTACTTC. This translates into CSVEEYETQYF.

The chain couples TRBV5-5 to TRBJ2-1, with 7 bases that match TRBD2. V shed 4 bases, J shed 10 bases, and the junction held 11 bases outside the gene matches. CDR3 size: 14 residues. Germline lookup yields CDR1 SGHKS and CDR2 YYEKEE (reference sequence). In DNA form, the CDR3 reads TGTGCCAGCAGCCCGCGGGACTACAGCGGAGAGCAGTTCTTC. Its translation is CASSPRDYSGEQFF.

This clone was recorded a few times. The chain combines TRBV19 with TRBJ1-5; D gene unclear. Germline values: CDR1 LNHDA, CDR2 SQIVND (reference sequence). Trimming stripped 4 bases from V and 7 bases from J, with 14 bases between. This CDR3 is built from 14 residues. The CDR3 nucleotides read TGTGCCAGTAGTACCAAGAGGGTCTACCAGCCCCAGCATTTT. Its translation: CASSTKRVYQPQHF.

The genes are TRBV30 and TRBJ1-4; D may be TRBD1 (5 bases). Per the germline V gene, CDR1 is GTSNPN and CDR2 is SVGIG (reference sequence). This CDR3 is built from 15 residues. V was trimmed by 2 bases and J by 5 bases, leaving 15 bases between them. CDR3 protein: CAWSHGGVVNEKLFF. CDR3 nucleotides: TGTGCCTGGAGTCATGGGGGGGTCGTAAATGAAAAACTGTTTTTT.

This clone came up a few times. This chain uses TRBV5-1 with TRBJ2-2; 9 positions match TRBD2. J gave up 6 bases and V 1 base, and 4 bases lay outside the gene matches. Germline CDR1 reads SGHRS; CDR2 reads YFSETQ. The CDR3 is 15 amino acids. As DNA, the CDR3 is TGCGCCAGCAGCTTGAGCGGGAGGACTGCCGGGGAGCTGTTTTTT. As protein: CASSLSGRTAGELFF.

V usage is TRBV5-1 and J usage is TRBJ2-1; 8 nucleotides align to TRBD2. The CDR3 covers 14 residues. Germline V gene lookup returns CDR1 SGHRS and CDR2 YFSETQ. With 4 bases clipped from V and 4 bases from J, the junction kept 4 bases outside the gene matches. The CDR3 DNA reads as TGCGCCAGCAGCCCGACTAGCGATTACAATGAGCAGTTCTTC. Translating it yields CASSPTSDYNEQFF.

The chain is built from TRBV4-3 and TRBJ1-2; 11 bases are a match to TRBD1. The V gene's germline CDR1 is LGHNA and CDR2 YSLEER. CDR3 length: 16 amino acids. V shed 3 bases, J shed 8 bases, and the junction held 11 bases outside the gene matches. Here the CDR3 DNA reads TGCGCCAGCAGCCACTCACCGGGACAGGGGGGACTCGGCTACACCTTC. This translates into CASSHSPGQGGLGYTF.

V is TRBV25-1 and J is TRBJ2-1, with unresolved D. V lost 5 bases to trimming and J lost 4 bases, with 12 bases between them. Germline V gives CDR1 MGHDK, CDR2 SYGVNS. CDR3 length equals 14 residues. The CDR3 here is CASSMGRYYNEQFF. In DNA form, the CDR3 reads TGTGCCAGCAGTATGGGCCGATATTACAATGAGCAGTTCTTC.

J is TRBJ1-6 and V is TRBV6-5; TRBD1 matches 8 bases. Losses at the gene ends were 4 bases for V and 6 bases for J; bases not matched to a gene: 8. Germline V gene sequence: CDR1 MNHEY, CDR2 SVGAGI. The CDR3 length is 16 residues. This CDR3 reads CASSWDRLGINSPLHF. CDR3 DNA: TGTGCCAGCAGTTGGGACAGGTTGGGCATTAATTCACCCCTCCACTTT.

The J gene is TRBJ2-5, the V gene TRBV2; a possible D gene is TRBD2 (7 bases). The DNA end is a closer match to TRBJ2-7, so the J assignment may be wrong. The CDR3 totals 15 residues. The germline CDR1 and CDR2 sequences are SNHLY and FYNNEI. The CDR3 DNA sequence: TGTGCCAGCAGGGCTCGGGGGGCTGGCTCCTACGAGCAGTACTTC. Encoded protein: CASRARGAGSYEQYF.

This clone was observed a few times. The V call is TRBV6-5, the J call TRBJ2-1; D is uncertain. V lost 5 bases and J 4 bases, leaving 6 bases between the germline ends. Per germline, CDR1 MNHEY and CDR2 SVGAGI. This CDR3 is 12 amino acids long. CDR3 bases: TGTGCCAGCAGTGAAACATACAATGAGCAGTTCTTC. This gives the protein CASSETYNEQFF.

This chain connects TRBV25-1 to TRBJ2-1; TRBD2 agrees at 7 bases. V trimming: 3 bases; J trimming: 4 bases; junction bases outside the gene matches: 6. CDR3 length: 15 amino acids. CDR1 is MGHDK and CDR2 is SYGVNS in the germline V gene. CDR3 loop: CASSDTAGRYNEQFF. CDR3 nucleotide sequence: TGTGCCAGCAGTGATACAGCGGGAAGGTACAATGAGCAGTTCTTC.

This clone has more than one count but fewer than ten. CDR3 DNA sequence: TGTGCCAGCAGGGGACTAGCGGGAAGCACAGATACGCAGTATTTT. Translating it yields CASRGLAGSTDTQYF. This chain joins TRBV5-6 and TRBJ2-3, with 13 bases identical to TRBD2. CDR1 is SGHDT and CDR2 is YYEEEE in the germline V gene. The CDR3 has 15 residues. V lost 5 bases to trimming and J lost 0 bases; unmatched junction nucleotides: 0.

The rearrangement joins TRBV6-5 to TRBJ1-5, with a possible D match to TRBD1 (5 bases). This CDR3 is 13 amino acids long. Germline V gives CDR1 MNHEY, CDR2 SVGAGI. Trimming took off 7 bases at V and 6 bases at J, with 13 bases between the two ends. CDR3 in amino acids: CASNPREGQPQHF. The CDR3 DNA reads TGTGCCAGCAACCCCAGGGAGGGTCAGCCCCAGCATTTT.

This clone has just a few counts. The chain carries TRBV27 and TRBJ2-1, with 12 nucleotides matching TRBD2. The CDR3 has 16 amino acids. The trim removed 2 bases at V and 7 bases at J, leaving 6 bases unmatched. Germline V gene data show CDR1 as MNHEY and CDR2 as SMNVEV (reference sequence). The CDR3 protein is CASSLRLAGGRNEQFF. For the CDR3, the DNA is TGTGCCAGCAGTTTACGCCTAGCGGGAGGGCGAAATGAGCAGTTCTTC.

The chain recombines TRBV4-3 with TRBJ2-2; D ambiguous. The germline CDR1 and CDR2 sequences are LGHNA and YSLEER. Trimming pared 1 base from V and 6 bases from J, leaving 9 bases between. This CDR3 has 14 residues. The DNA of the CDR3 is TGCGCCAGCAGCCAAGTACTCGTGGCCGGGGAGCTGTTTTTT. This encodes CASSQVLVAGELFF.

The chain combines TRBV5-4 with TRBJ2-5, with 9 bases aligning to TRBD1. Germline CDR1 reads SGHNT; CDR2 reads YYREEE (reference sequence). This CDR3 is 14 amino acids long. V was pared by 3 bases and J by 3 bases, with 3 bases of the junction left unmatched. In DNA, the CDR3 is TGTGCCAGCAGCTCGGACAGGGGCAAAGAGACCCAGTACTTC. Translated, it gives CASSSDRGKETQYF.

The V gene is TRBV25-1, the J gene TRBJ2-3, with D possibly TRBD1 on 5 matching bases. The CDR3 covers 16 residues. Germline CDR1 MGHDK, CDR2 SYGVNS. V lost 1 base to trimming and J lost 0 bases, with 11 bases between them. The CDR3 DNA follows: TGTGCCAGCAGTGAATTAGGGGCGACTAGCACAGATACGCAGTATTTT. Amino acid sequence: CASSELGATSTDTQYF.